This T cell receptor beta chain was found in a study of molecular identifiers for immune sequencing clone quantification. Study overall: Replicate experiments took RNA from roughly 18,000 or 92,000 naive CD8 cells, divided it five ways and sequenced four. Study conclusions and caveats: Over 99% of effector molecules, yet under 1% of naive-cell molecules, were held by clones above 20 RNA copies.

Bulk TCR libraries used previously described methods and listed TCR primers. TCRdb itself ran the PCR reads through MiXCR, one entry per CDR3 protein. This table holds hundreds of thousands of distinct CDR3 sequences, roughly 24% found once. The CDR3 consists of 15 residues. V trimming: 4 bases; J trimming: 1 base; junction bases outside the gene matches: 3. Germline V gene sequence: CDR1 MDHEN, CDR2 SYDVKM. Note on this clonotype: The antigen is undetermined.

This clonotype originated in a human donor in good health. Some libraries in this study had Jurkat cell RNA spiked in. The chain uses TRBV28 and TRBJ2-2; 7 positions agree with TRBD1. The sequenced material came from naive CD8+ T cells from blood, with Jurkat cell RNA spiked in. Regarding subset: FACS-sorted CD8+CD4-CCR7+CD45RA+ naive T cells. The CDR3 nucleotides are TGTGCCAGCAGTTACAGGGGCGTGAACACCGGGGAGCTGTTTTTT. Protein sequence: CASSYRGVNTGELFF.